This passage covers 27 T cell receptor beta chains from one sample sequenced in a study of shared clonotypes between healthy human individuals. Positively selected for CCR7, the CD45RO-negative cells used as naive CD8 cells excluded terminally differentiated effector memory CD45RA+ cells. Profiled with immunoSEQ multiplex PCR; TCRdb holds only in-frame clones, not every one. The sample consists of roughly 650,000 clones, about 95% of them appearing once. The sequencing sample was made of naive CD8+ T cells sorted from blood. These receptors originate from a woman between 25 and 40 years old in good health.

This CDR3 is CASSILSGYNEQFF. The CDR3 coding sequence is TGTGCCAGCAGCATACTATCGGGATACAATGAGCAGTTCTTC. The chain is built from TRBV7-8 and TRBJ2-1; TRBD2 might be the D (5 bases). V lost 5 bases to trimming and J lost 4 bases, with 12 bases between them. Germline V gene sequence: CDR1 SGHVS, CDR2 FQNEAQ. CDR3 length: 14 residues.

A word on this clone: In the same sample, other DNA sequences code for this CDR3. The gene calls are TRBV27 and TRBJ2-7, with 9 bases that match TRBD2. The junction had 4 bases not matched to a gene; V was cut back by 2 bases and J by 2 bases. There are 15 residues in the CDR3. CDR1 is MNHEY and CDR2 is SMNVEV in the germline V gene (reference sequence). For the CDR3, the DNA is TGTGCCAGCAGTTTAGGATTAGCGGGGGCCTACGAGCAGTACTTC. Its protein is CASSLGLAGAYEQYF.

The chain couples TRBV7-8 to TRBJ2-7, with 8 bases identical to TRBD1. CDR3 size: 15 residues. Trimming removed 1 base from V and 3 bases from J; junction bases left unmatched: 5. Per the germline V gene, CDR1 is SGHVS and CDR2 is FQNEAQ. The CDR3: CASSLGQGSSYEQYF. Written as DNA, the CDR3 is TGTGCCAGCAGCTTAGGACAGGGGAGTAGCTACGAGCAGTACTTC. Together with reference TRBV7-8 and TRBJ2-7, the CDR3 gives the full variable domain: GAGVSQSPRYKVAKRGQDVALRCDPISGHVSLFWYQQALGQGPEFLTYFQNEAQLDKSGLPSDRFFAERPEGSVSTLKIQRTQQEDSAVYLCASSLGQGSSYEQYFGPGTRLTVT.

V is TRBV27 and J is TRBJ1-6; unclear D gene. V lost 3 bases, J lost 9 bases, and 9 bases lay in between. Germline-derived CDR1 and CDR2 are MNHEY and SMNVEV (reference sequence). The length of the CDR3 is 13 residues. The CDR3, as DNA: TGTGCCAGCAGTTTCGGTCCGATTTCACCCCTCCACTTT. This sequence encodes CASSFGPISPLHF.

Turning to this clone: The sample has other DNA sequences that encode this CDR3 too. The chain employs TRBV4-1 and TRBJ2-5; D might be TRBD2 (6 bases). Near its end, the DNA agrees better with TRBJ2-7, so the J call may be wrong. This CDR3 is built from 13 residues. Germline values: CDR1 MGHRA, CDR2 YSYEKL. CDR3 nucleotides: TGCGCCAGCAGCCGGGGACTCTCCTACGAGCAGTACTTC. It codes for CASSRGLSYEQYF.

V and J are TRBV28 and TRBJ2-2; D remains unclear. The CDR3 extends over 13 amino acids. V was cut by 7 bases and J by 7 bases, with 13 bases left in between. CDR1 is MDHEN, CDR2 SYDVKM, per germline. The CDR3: CASTHFSNGELFF. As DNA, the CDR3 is TGTGCCAGCACCCATTTTAGTAACGGGGAGCTGTTTTTT.

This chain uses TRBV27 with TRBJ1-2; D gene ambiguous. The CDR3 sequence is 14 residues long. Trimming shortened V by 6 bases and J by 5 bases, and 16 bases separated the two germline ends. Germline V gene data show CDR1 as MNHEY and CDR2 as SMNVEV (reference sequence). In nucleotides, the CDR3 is TGTGCCAGCAGACCCTTACATGGAGCTTATGGCTACACCTTC. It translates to CASRPLHGAYGYTF.

The CDR3 nucleotides read TGTGCCAGCAGCCACCACCTCCTAGAGACCCAGTACTTC. This translates into CASSHHLLETQYF. This sequence joins TRBV7-9 and TRBJ2-5; D remains unclear. This CDR3 region has 13 residues. The germline CDR1 and CDR2 sequences are SEHNR and FQNEAQ (reference sequence). V lost 5 bases, J lost 4 bases, and 11 bases lay in between. The variable domain in full, completed from reference TRBV7-9 and TRBJ2-5, reads DTGVSQNPRHKITKRGQNVTFRCDPISEHNRLYWYRQTLGQGPEFLTYFQNEAQLEKSRLLSDRFSAERPKGSFSTLEIQRTEQGDSAMYLCASSHHLLETQYFGPGTRLLVL.

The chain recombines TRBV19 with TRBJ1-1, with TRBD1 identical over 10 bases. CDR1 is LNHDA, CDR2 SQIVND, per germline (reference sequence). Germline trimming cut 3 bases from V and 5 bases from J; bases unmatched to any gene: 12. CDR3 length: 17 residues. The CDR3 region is CASSIGTGAGRGTEAFF. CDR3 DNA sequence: TGTGCCAGTAGTATTGGGACAGGGGCTGGTAGAGGAACTGAAGCTTTCTTT.

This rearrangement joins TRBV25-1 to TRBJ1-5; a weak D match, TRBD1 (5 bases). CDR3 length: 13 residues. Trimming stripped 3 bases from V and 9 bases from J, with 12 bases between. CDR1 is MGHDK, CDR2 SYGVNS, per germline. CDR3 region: CASSDRDPGPQHF. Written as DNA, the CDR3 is TGTGCCAGCAGTGACAGGGACCCAGGGCCCCAGCATTTT.

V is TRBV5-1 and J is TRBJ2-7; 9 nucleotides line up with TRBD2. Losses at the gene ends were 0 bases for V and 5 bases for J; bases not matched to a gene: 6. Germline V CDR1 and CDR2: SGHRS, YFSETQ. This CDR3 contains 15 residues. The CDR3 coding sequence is TGCGCCAGCAGCTTGGCAAGCGGGGGGCGCGACGAGCAGTACTTC. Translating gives CASSLASGGRDEQYF.

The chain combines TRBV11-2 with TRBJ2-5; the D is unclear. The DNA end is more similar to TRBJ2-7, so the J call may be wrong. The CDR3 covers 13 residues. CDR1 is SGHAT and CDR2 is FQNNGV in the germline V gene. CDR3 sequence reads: CASSLDSGDEQYF. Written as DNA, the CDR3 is TGTGCCAGCAGCTTAGATTCTGGCGACGAGCAGTACTTC.

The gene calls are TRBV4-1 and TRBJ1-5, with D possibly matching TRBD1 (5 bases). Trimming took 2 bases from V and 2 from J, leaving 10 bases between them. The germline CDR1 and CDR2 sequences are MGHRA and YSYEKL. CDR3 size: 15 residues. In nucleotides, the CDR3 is TGCGCCAGCAGCCAAAAACAGGCCGGCAATCAGCCCCAGCATTTT. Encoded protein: CASSQKQAGNQPQHF.

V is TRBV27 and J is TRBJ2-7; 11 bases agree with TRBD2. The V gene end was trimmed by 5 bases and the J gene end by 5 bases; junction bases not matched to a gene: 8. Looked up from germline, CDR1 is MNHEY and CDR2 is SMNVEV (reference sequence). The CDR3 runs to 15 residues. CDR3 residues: CASSTSGSVFHEQYF. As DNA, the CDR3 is TGTGCCAGCAGTACTAGCGGGAGTGTTTTCCACGAGCAGTACTTC.

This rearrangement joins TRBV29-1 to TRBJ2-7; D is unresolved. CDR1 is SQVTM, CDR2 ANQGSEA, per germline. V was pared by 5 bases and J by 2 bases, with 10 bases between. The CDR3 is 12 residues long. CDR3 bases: TGCAGCGTTCTTACTCAAACCTACGAGCAGTACTTC. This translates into CSVLTQTYEQYF.

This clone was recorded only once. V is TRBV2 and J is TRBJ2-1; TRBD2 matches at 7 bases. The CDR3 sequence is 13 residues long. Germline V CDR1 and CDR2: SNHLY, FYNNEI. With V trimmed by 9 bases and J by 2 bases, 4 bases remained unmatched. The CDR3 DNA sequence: TGTGCCAGGGCTAGCGGTACCTACAATGAGCAGTTCTTC. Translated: CARASGTYNEQFF.

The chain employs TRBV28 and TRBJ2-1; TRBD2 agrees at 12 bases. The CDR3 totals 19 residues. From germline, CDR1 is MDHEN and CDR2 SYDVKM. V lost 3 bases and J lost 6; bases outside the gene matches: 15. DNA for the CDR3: TGTGCCAGCAGTTTGGAACTAGCGGGAGGCCCGATGAGAGGCAATGAGCAGTTCTTC. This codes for CASSLELAGGPMRGNEQFF.

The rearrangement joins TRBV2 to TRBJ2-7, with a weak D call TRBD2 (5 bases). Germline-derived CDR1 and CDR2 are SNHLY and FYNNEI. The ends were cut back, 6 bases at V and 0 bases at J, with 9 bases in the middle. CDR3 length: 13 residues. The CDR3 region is CASRARDSYEQYF. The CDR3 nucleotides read TGTGCCAGCAGGGCCCGGGACTCCTACGAGCAGTACTTC.

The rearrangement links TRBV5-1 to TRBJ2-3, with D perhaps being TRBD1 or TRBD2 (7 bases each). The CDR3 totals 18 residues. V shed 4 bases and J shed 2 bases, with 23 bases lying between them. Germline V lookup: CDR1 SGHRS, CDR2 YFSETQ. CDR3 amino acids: CASSPTHPGRGHTDTQYF. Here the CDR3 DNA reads TGCGCCAGCAGCCCTACCCACCCAGGGAGGGGGCACACAGATACGCAGTATTTT.

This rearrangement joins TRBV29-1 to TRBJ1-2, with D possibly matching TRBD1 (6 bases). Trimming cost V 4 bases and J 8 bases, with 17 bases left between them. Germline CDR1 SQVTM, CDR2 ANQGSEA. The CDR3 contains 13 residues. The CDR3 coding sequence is TGCAGCGTTGCGCCGAGGGACACTCTGGGCTACACCTTC. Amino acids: CSVAPRDTLGYTF. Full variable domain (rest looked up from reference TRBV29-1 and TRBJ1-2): SAVISQKPSRDICQRGTSLTIQCQVDSQVTMMFWYRQQPGQSLTLIATANQGSEATYESGFVIDKFPISRPNLTFSTLTVSNMSPEDSSIYLCSVAPRDTLGYTFGSGTRLTVV.

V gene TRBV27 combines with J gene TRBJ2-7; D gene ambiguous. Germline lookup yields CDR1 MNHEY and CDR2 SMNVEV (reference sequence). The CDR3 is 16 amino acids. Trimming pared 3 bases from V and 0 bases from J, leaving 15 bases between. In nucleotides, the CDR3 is TGTGCCAGCAGTTTCTCGGCTCTCCGTTTCTCCTACGAGCAGTACTTC. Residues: CASSFSALRFSYEQYF.

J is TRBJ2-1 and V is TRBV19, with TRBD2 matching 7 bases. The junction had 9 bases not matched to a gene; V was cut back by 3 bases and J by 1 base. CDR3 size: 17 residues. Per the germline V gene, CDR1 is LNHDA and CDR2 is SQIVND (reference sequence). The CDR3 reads CASSIGWRESSYNEQFF. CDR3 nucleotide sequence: TGTGCCAGTAGTATCGGATGGCGGGAGAGTTCCTACAATGAGCAGTTCTTC.

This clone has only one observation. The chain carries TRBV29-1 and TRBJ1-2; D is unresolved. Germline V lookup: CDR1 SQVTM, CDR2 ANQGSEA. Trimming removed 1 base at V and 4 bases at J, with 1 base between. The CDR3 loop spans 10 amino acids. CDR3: CSVEGYGYTF. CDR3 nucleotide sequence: TGCAGCGTTGAAGGCTATGGCTACACCTTC.

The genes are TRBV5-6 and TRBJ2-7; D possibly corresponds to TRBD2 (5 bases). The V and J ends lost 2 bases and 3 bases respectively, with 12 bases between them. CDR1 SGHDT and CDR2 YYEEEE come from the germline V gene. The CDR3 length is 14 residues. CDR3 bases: TGTGCCAGCAGCTTCATGGACTCACACTACGAGCAGTACTTC. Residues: CASSFMDSHYEQYF.

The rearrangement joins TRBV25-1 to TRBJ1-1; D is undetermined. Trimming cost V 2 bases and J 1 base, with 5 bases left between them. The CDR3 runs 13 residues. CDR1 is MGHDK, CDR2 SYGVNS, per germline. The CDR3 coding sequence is TGTGCCAGCAGTGAAAGCGGGAACACTGAAGCTTTCTTT. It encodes CASSESGNTEAFF. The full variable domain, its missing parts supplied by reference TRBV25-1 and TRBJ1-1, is EADIYQTPRYLVIGTGKKITLECSQTMGHDKMYWYQQDPGMELHLIHYSYGVNSTEKGDLSSESTVSRIRTEHFPLTLESARPSHTSQYLCASSESGNTEAFFGQGTRLTVV.

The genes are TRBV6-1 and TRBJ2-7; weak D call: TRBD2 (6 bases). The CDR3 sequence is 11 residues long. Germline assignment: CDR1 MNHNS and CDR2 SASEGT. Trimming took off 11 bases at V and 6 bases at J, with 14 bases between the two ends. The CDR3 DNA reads TGTGCCTCCTTGGAGGGTCTCGAGCAGTACTTC. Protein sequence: CASLEGLEQYF.

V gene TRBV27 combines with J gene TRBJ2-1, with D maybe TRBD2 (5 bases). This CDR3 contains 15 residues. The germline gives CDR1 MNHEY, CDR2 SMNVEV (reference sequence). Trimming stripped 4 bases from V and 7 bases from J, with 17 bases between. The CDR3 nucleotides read TGTGCCAGCAGTTCGGGGTCAACCGTAATTAATGAGCAGTTCTTC. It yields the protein CASSSGSTVINEQFF.